Below are 23 T cell receptor beta chains sequenced from a single sample in a study of cytomegalovirus exposure and HLA in healthy donors. The study ran its PCR with 60 Vbeta and 13 Jbeta primers. Some clones are missing from TCRdb's copy, which holds only in-frame ones; the method was immunoSEQ multiplex PCR. The data show about 120,000 clones, with about 75% seen just once and 2.5% to 3.5% held by the top ten. The sequenced material came from PBMCs. The receptors shown here come from a woman aged 35 to 49 in good health and CMV-seropositive.

In nucleotides, the CDR3 is TGTGCCAGCACCGGGGTAGGGAACACTGAAGCTTTCTTT. Translation: CASTGVGNTEAFF. The chain couples TRBV2 to TRBJ1-1; no reliable D call. Trimming pared 7 bases from V and 1 base from J, leaving 10 bases between. CDR1 is SNHLY, CDR2 FYNNEI, per germline. The CDR3 is made up of 13 amino acids.

The chain has TRBV4-2 and TRBJ2-2, with a weak D call TRBD2 (6 bases). The CDR3 is 16 residues long. Germline values: CDR1 LGHNA, CDR2 YNFKEQ. Trimming pared 1 base from V and 0 bases from J, leaving 9 bases between. In DNA, the CDR3 is TGTGCCAGCAGCCAAGGGACTATCACGAACACCGGGGAGCTGTTTTTT. It encodes CASSQGTITNTGELFF.

J is TRBJ1-1 and V is TRBV9; no clear D gene. CDR1 and CDR2 from the germline V gene are SGDLS and YYNGEE. The CDR3 runs 14 residues. The V gene lost 4 bases and the J gene lost 1 base, with 11 bases spanning the gap. CDR3 in DNA: TGTGCCAGCAGCCCATCCGGAGGGAACACTGAAGCTTTCTTT. Its translation: CASSPSGGNTEAFF.

The J gene is TRBJ1-2, the V gene TRBV28, with D tentatively TRBD1 (5 bases). Trimming stripped 2 bases from V and 5 bases from J, with 12 bases between. The CDR3 has 14 amino acids. CDR1 and CDR2 (germline): MDHEN, SYDVKM. The CDR3 nucleotides read TGTGCCAGCAGTTTAGCGGGGGGTTATTATGGCTACACCTTC. As protein: CASSLAGGYYGYTF.

The chain joins TRBV7-9 to TRBJ2-1, with 13 positions matching TRBD2. The CDR3 consists of 17 residues. Germline CDR1 SEHNR, CDR2 FQNEAQ (reference sequence). Losses at the gene ends were 1 base for V and 2 bases for J; bases not matched to a gene: 2. Written as DNA, the CDR3 is TGTGCCAGCAGCTTAGTCGGGACTAGCGGGGCCTACAATGAGCAGTTCTTC. Protein: CASSLVGTSGAYNEQFF.

As regards this clone: Additional DNA sequences in this sample encode the identical CDR3. V is TRBV27 and J is TRBJ1-1, with 7 bases aligning to TRBD1. Germline CDR1 and CDR2: MNHEY and SMNVEV (reference sequence). This CDR3 is 13 amino acids long. J gave up 5 bases and V 2 bases, and 2 bases lay outside the gene matches. CDR3 nucleotide sequence: TGTGCCAGCAGTTTAAACAGGGGAACTGAAGCTTTCTTT. This codes for CASSLNRGTEAFF.

The chain is built from TRBV4-2 and TRBJ2-3; D may be TRBD1 (6 bases). The germline V and J ends were trimmed by 4 bases and 6 bases, with 20 bases remaining between them. CDR1 is LGHNA and CDR2 is YNFKEQ in the germline V gene. There are 16 residues in the CDR3. The CDR3 reads CASSLARGEDVDTQYF. The CDR3 DNA is TGTGCCAGCAGCCTAGCCAGGGGCGAGGACGTTGATACGCAGTATTTT.

V gene TRBV25-1 combines with J gene TRBJ2-3; 11 bases align to TRBD2. Germline trimming cut 1 base from V and 3 bases from J; bases unmatched to any gene: 6. The CDR3 consists of 17 residues. The germline V gene has CDR1 MGHDK and CDR2 SYGVNS. CDR3 bases: TGTGCCAGCAGTGAATTGGCTAGCGGGGGGTTAACAGATACGCAGTATTTT. It translates to CASSELASGGLTDTQYF.

V and J are TRBV6-5 and TRBJ2-7; tentative D call: TRBD1 (6 bases). The germline gives CDR1 MNHEY, CDR2 SVGAGI. Deletions cut 10 bases from V and 1 base from J, with 17 bases between. This CDR3 is 14 amino acids long. The CDR3 here is CATGIGGESYEQYF. The CDR3 nucleotides read TGTGCCACCGGGATAGGGGGAGAGTCCTACGAGCAGTACTTC.

The V gene is TRBV19, the J gene TRBJ2-5, with a possible D match to TRBD2 (5 bases). Looked up from germline, CDR1 is LNHDA and CDR2 is SQIVND (reference sequence). V dropped 3 bases and J dropped 3 bases, with 8 bases sitting between them. This CDR3 is 13 amino acids long. CDR3 in amino acids: CASSMRVEETQYF. The CDR3 DNA follows: TGTGCCAGTAGTATGAGGGTGGAAGAGACCCAGTACTTC.

The chain couples TRBV10-3 to TRBJ1-2; D is unresolved. Trimming stripped 2 bases from V and 4 bases from J, with 11 bases between. This CDR3 is built from 14 residues. Germline lookup yields CDR1 ENHRY and CDR2 SYGVKD. CDR3 protein: CAISEKQSSYGYTF. CDR3 DNA: TGTGCCATCAGTGAGAAGCAATCCTCCTATGGCTACACCTTC.

The chain has TRBV19 and TRBJ2-7, with TRBD1 matching over 8 bases. Germline loops: CDR1 LNHDA, CDR2 SQIVND (reference sequence). J gave up 2 bases and V 3 bases, and 3 bases lay outside the gene matches. This CDR3 region has 14 residues. This CDR3 reads CASSIMGQAYEQYF. In DNA, the CDR3 is TGTGCCAGTAGTATTATGGGACAGGCCTACGAGCAGTACTTC.

V and J are TRBV5-6 and TRBJ1-1, with TRBD1 matching over 7 bases. This CDR3 region has 14 residues. V gave up 0 bases and J gave up 4 bases; unmatched junction bases: 3. Looked up from germline, CDR1 is SGHDT and CDR2 is YYEEEE. The CDR3 sequence is CASSLGAGGTEAFF. CDR3 nucleotide sequence: TGTGCCAGCAGCTTGGGGGCAGGGGGCACTGAAGCTTTCTTT.

V gene TRBV14 combines with J gene TRBJ1-4; weak D call: TRBD1 (6 bases). Germline V gene data show CDR1 as SGHDN and CDR2 as FVKESK. V was cut by 1 base and J by 4 bases, with 7 bases left in between. This CDR3 has 14 amino acids. CDR3 protein: CASSQAGVNEKLFF. The CDR3 DNA follows: TGTGCCAGCAGCCAAGCAGGGGTTAATGAAAAACTGTTTTTT.

The V gene is TRBV19, the J gene TRBJ1-1, with TRBD1 as a possible D gene (5 bases). CDR1 and CDR2 (germline): LNHDA, SQIVND (reference sequence). Between the trimmed V and J ends, which lost 5 bases and 0 bases, there was a span of 10 bases. CDR3 size: 14 residues. The CDR3 sequence is CASSSAGLNTEAFF. The CDR3 region has the DNA TGTGCCAGTAGTTCGGCGGGGCTGAACACTGAAGCTTTCTTT.

This chain uses TRBV27 with TRBJ2-3; 7 nucleotides match TRBD2. The CDR3 contains 15 residues. The germline CDR1 and CDR2 sequences are MNHEY and SMNVEV (reference sequence). V lost 5 bases, J lost 3 bases, and 8 bases stayed unmatched. Here the CDR3 reads CASSDSGLSTDTQYF. The CDR3 nucleotides are TGTGCCAGCAGTGACTCGGGACTATCTACAGATACGCAGTATTTT.

The chain has TRBV10-3 and TRBJ2-3, with 7 bases matching TRBD2. Unmatched junction bases numbered 3, after V lost 5 bases and J lost 1 base. This CDR3 is 14 amino acids long. Per the germline V gene, CDR1 is ENHRY and CDR2 is SYGVKD. The CDR3 is CAISLAEGTDTQYF. CDR3 coding DNA: TGTGCCATCAGTCTAGCGGAGGGCACAGATACGCAGTATTTT.

This clone was observed a few times. For the CDR3, the DNA is TGTGCCAGCAGCTTGGTGGGTAGGGGACAGTCAAGAGAGACCCAGTACTTC. Protein: CASSLVGRGQSRETQYF. This chain uses TRBV5-4 with TRBJ2-5, with 7 bases aligning to TRBD1. Germline CDR1 SGHNT, CDR2 YYREEE (reference sequence). This CDR3 spans 17 amino acids. The junction had 12 bases not matched to a gene; V was cut back by 0 bases and J by 4 bases. The variable domain in full, completed from reference TRBV5-4 and TRBJ2-5, reads ETGVTQSPTHLIKTRGQQVTLRCSSQSGHNTVSWYQQALGQGPQFIFQYYREEENGRGNFPPRFSGLQFPNYSSELNVNALELDDSALYLCASSLVGRGQSRETQYFGPGTRLLVL.

V usage is TRBV19 and J usage is TRBJ2-2; D might be TRBD2 (6 bases). CDR1 LNHDA and CDR2 SQIVND come from the germline V gene (reference sequence). CDR3 length: 14 residues. The ends were cut back, 7 bases at V and 4 bases at J, with 13 bases in the middle. Here the CDR3 reads CASNILASTGELFF. The CDR3 DNA is TGTGCCAGTAACATTCTAGCGAGCACCGGGGAGCTGTTTTTT.

The genes are TRBV9 and TRBJ2-2; D gene ambiguous. Between the trimmed V and J ends, which lost 4 bases and 6 bases, there was a span of 13 bases. In germline, CDR1 is SGDLS, CDR2 YYNGEE. The CDR3 consists of 14 residues. In DNA form, the CDR3 reads TGTGCCAGCAGCATAAGTCAGGCAGCCGGGGAGCTGTTTTTT. It encodes CASSISQAAGELFF.

This chain connects TRBV19 to TRBJ2-7; weak D call: TRBD2 (5 bases). V was cut by 7 bases and J by 7 bases, with 17 bases left in between. In germline, CDR1 is LNHDA, CDR2 SQIVND (reference sequence). The CDR3 length is 13 residues. CDR3 loop: CASTPDGVGEQYF. The CDR3 DNA reads as TGTGCCAGTACCCCGGACGGGGTGGGGGAGCAGTACTTC.

This clone appeared a few times. The chain couples TRBV19 to TRBJ1-2; TRBD1 matches at 8 bases. The CDR3 runs 14 residues. Germline CDR1 reads LNHDA; CDR2 reads SQIVND (reference sequence). V gave up 3 bases and J gave up 4 bases; unmatched junction bases: 4. This CDR3 is CASSIRQGIYGYTF. The CDR3 region has the DNA TGTGCCAGTAGTATCCGACAGGGGATCTATGGCTACACCTTC.

The CDR3 region has the DNA TGTGCCAGCGGACAGGGGTATGACAACTATGGCTACACCTTC. This gives the protein CASGQGYDNYGYTF. The V call is TRBV7-9, the J call TRBJ1-2; 9 bases fit TRBD1. J gave up 2 bases and V 8 bases, and 6 bases lay outside the gene matches. CDR1 and CDR2 from the germline V gene are SEHNR and FQNEAQ (reference sequence). The CDR3 contains 14 residues.